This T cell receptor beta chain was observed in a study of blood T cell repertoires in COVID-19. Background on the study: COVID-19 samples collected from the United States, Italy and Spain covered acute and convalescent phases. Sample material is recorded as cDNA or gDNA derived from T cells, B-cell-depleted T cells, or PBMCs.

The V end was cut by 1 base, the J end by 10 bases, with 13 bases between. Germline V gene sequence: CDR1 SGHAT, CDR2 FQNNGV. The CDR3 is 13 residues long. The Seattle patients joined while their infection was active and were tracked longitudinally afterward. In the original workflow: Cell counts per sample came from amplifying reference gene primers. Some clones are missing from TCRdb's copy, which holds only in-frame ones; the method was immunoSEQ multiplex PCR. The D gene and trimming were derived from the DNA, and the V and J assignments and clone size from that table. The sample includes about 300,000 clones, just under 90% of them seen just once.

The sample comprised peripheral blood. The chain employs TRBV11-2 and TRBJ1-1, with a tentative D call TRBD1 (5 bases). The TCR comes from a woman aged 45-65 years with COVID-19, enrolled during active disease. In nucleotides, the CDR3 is TGTGCCAGCAGCTTAGTTTCAGGGTATGGAGCTTTCTTT. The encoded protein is CASSLVSGYGAFF.